The T cell receptor beta chain under discussion was sequenced for a study of OX40 agonist ivuxolimab in advanced cancers. Study-level findings and limits: Low levels of normalized T-cell clonal expansion also appeared in some nonresponders. There were, on average, more expanded clones in CD8+ T cells than in CD4+. At doses 0.1 to 3.0 mg/kg, CD4+ and CD8+ clones expanded.

TCRdb's copy holds only in-frame clones and misses some; the assay was immunoSEQ multiplex PCR. The table shows over 65,000 clones, with about 86% occurring only once. On this clone itself: No antigen is known for it.

The CDR3 is 14 amino acids. The ends were cut back, 3 bases at V and 0 bases at J, with 8 bases in the middle. The germline V gene has CDR1 MNHEY and CDR2 SMNVEV (reference sequence). The sequencing here drew on CD4+ or CD8+ T cells sorted from blood, taken in a trial of the OX40 agonist ivuxolimab. The genes are TRBV27 and TRBJ1-1, with D unresolved. The sequence was collected from an adult with an advanced solid tumor such as melanoma, head and neck, liver or kidney cancer. CDR3 nucleotide sequence: TGTGCCAGCAGTTTCAACGGACTGAACACTGAAGCTTTCTTT. Its translation is CASSFNGLNTEAFF.